This T cell receptor beta chain derives from a study of cytotoxic CD8 clonotypes in ibrutinib-treated CLL. Study overall: The authors obtained response samples at a median of around 12 months of treatment, range 6 to 36.

Findings and caveats of the study: At the start, clonality exceeded age-matched healthy donors and followed circulating CD8+ T-cell counts. Ibrutinib response saw clonality rise, and progression saw it return toward baseline.

CDR1 and CDR2 from the germline V gene are SEHNR and FQNEAQ (reference sequence). V was cut by 1 base and J by 5 bases, with 11 bases left in between. The CDR3 sequence is 14 residues long. Notes on this clone: Its specificity is not known.

The method was immunoSEQ multiplex PCR; TCRdb's version includes in-frame clones alone and lacks a portion of them. The profile covers approximately 84,000 clones, with 70% to 80% appearing a single time and about 4.4% taken by the ten largest. The sequence was collected from a human donor with chronic lymphocytic leukemia. The material sequenced was PBMCs, taken after 12 months of ibrutinib treatment. This chain connects TRBV7-9 to TRBJ2-5, with D perhaps matching TRBD2 (6 bases). The DNA for the CDR3 is TGTGCCAGCAGCTTAGGGCGGGGTGGGGAGACCCAGTACTTC. Protein sequence: CASSLGRGGETQYF.